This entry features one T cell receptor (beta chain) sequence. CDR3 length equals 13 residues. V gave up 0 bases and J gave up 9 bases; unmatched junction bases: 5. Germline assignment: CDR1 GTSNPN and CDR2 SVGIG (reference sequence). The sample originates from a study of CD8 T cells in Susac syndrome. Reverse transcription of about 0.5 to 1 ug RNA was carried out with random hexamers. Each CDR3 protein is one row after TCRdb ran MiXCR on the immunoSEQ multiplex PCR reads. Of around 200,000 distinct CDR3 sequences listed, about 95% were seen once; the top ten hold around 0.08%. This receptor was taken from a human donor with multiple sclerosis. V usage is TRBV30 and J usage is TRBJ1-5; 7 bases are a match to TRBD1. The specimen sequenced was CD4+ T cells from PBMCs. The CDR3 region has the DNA TGTGCCTGGAGTGTTCAGGGGGTAACGCCCCAGCATTTT. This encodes CAWSVQGVTPQHF.